The T cell receptor (beta chain) under discussion was sequenced for a study of blood T cell repertoires in COVID-19. Background on the study: PBMCs, B-cell-depleted T cells, or T cells provided the cDNA or gDNA that made up the material.

In the authors' workflow: Scientists estimated how many nucleated cells there were by amplifying reference gene primers. The table came from immunoSEQ multiplex PCR; TCRdb's copy has only in-frame clones and leaves some out. That table supplies the V and J calls and clone size; D and trimming were determined from the DNA. The sample has about 300,000 clones; about nine tenths are singletons. CDR3 length: 15 amino acids. CDR1 is SGHKS and CDR2 is YYEKEE in the germline V gene (reference sequence). Trimming took 4 bases from V and 4 from J; bases not matched to a gene: 7. The source material was peripheral blood. V and J are TRBV5-5 and TRBJ2-2; TRBD1 matches 7 bases. This TCR was sampled from a man between 18 and 29 years old with active or convalescent COVID-19. The CDR3 region is CASSPTGFGTGELFF. The CDR3 nucleotides read TGTGCCAGCAGCCCGACAGGGTTTGGCACCGGGGAGCTGTTTTTT.